This TCR beta chain was found in a study of long-term antiretroviral therapy in people with HIV (dated by TCRdb to between 2021 and 2024). About the study as a whole: The earliest samples were collected approximately a decade before the 2015 WHO recommendation for immediate ART, a period when ART was typically delayed until CD4 counts fell. Test extractions of a monoclonal T-cell line alongside some 36 polyclonal samples showed no cross-contamination during QIAcube processing. Whether ART initiation and durable HIV suppression were associated with changes in peripheral blood TRB repertoire composition and diversity was tested in a retrospective serial study. The cohort contributed 150 to 200 cryopreserved PBMC samples from 25 to 35 adults with confirmed HIV infection, collected serially over a mean of around 6 years (range 1-12). Among the 25 to 35 participants with HIV, roughly eleven were female. The full study reports these points: Compared with controls, HIV repertoires had narrower CDR3 length ranges, and the network structure pointed to an antigen-experienced repertoire that shifted only slightly toward naive after ART. Inferences about post-ART repertoire changes were limited because no data were available on ART adherence, viral resistance or therapy changes. The samples span the years 2004 to 2017, and the ART regimens used at that time may not be as effective as current regimens. Owing to limited PBMC availability, only the TCR beta chain was sequenced, without alpha chain pairing. Because pre-ART samples had limited cell numbers, profiling was done on unsorted PBMC rather than on sorted CD4+ and CD8+ T cells. A significant increase in TRB diversity was found to be associated with ART initiation, although TRB diversity was observed to remain significantly below that of transplant donor controls even after long-term ART. At every time point, the repertoire was dominated by expanded TRB clones first identified before ART initiation, although this dominance fluctuated and, in many PLHIV, declined after ART.

The immunoSEQ hsTCRB v3.0 assay was used at survey level resolution to sequence the TRB variable region. TRB sequencing targeted a depth of about 40,000-50,000 T-cell genomes per sample. An Illumina MiSeq with a v3 150-cycle kit was used to sequence the pooled TRB libraries. Per the authors' processing: Analysis of repertoires was carried out in R inside a reproducible Nextflow workflow spanning QC, data transformation and analysis. Custom analyses were implemented in LymphoSeq2, an R package for AIRR-Seq data exploration. A handful of samples that produced fewer than 5000 total TRB sequences were removed, so 200 or so HIV repertoires were analyzed. Among the approximately 200 retained HIV repertoires, 55 to 60 were collected before ART initiation and roughly 130 were collected after ART initiation. Each repertoire was downsampled to 5000 TRB nucleotide sequences, and summary statistics were averaged across 100 downsampling iterations. TRB sequences were retained for analysis only if CDR3 regions of at least seven amino acids were present. Two measures captured diversity: a Shannon entropy-derived clonality score and the Gini coefficient. Repertoire networks linked the top 5000 CDR3 amino acid sequences whenever two sequences differed by an edit distance of one. For TRB CDR3 amino acid sequences, antigen specificity groups and MHC restriction were predicted with GLIPH2. To flag known associations with CMV, EBV, HIV or tissue antigens, CDR3 amino acid sequences were compared against VDJdb and McPAS-TCR. Pre-ART, post-ART and control groups were compared with Wilcoxon signed-rank tests and Holm-Bonferroni correction. TCRdb retrieved this table from immuneACCESS and kept in-frame rearrangements only. Not all clones are present; in checked studies, unresolved V genes account for under half, and no reason is known for the remainder. V and J calls and clone size are those listed in that table; D and trimming were worked out from the DNA. The sample table lists some 23,000 clones, 76% of them with a count of one. The top ten constitute about 5.3% of the sample.

Inclusion was restricted to participants for whom at least one PBMC sample before ART initiation and at least two post-ART samples were available. Every participant with HIV received treatment in the United States of America. Cryopreserved samples of about 1-10 million PBMC were thawed and washed before DNA extraction. At the time of the earliest PBMC sample, participants with HIV were aged between about 20 and 60 years. PBMC samples were contributed by each participant from 1-4 timepoints before ART initiation and 2-8 timepoints after ART initiation, with a median of 7 samples. Serial HIV viral load, CD4+ T-cell count, ART history and demographic data were obtained for every participant. Using a Qiagen kit on a QIAcube, genomic DNA was extracted from unsorted PBMC, with samples processed in batches of 12. Measured from the cysteine to the phenylalanine, the CDR3 is 15 residues long. The CDR3 DNA has 45 bases and is translated from base 1. The germline V gene encodes CDR1 MGHRA and CDR2 YSYEKL. V ends up 0 bases short and J 8 bases short, with an unmatched junction base count of 4.

On this clone itself: The specificity of this receptor is unknown. No quality values exist for individual bases; no much larger clone is one base distant.

The source of this sequence is a middle-aged woman with HIV. Material: unsorted PBMCs, obtained 0.5 years after starting antiretroviral therapy. The V and J segments used are TRBV4-1 and TRBJ1-1; 12 middle bases align to TRBD1. The DNA reads TGCGCCAGCAGCCAAGAGAGGGACAGGGGGCTGGAAGCTTTCTTT. Its protein reads: CASSQERDRGLEAFF.